One T cell receptor (beta chain) is described in this entry. The sample belongs to a study of blood T cell repertoires in COVID-19. Study-wide context: Collection of acute and convalescent COVID-19 samples took place in the United States, Italy and Spain. The cDNA or gDNA used as material had been derived from T cells, B-cell-depleted T cells, or PBMCs.

Original methodology: Estimation of nucleated cell counts relied on the amplification of reference gene primers. Data came from immunoSEQ multiplex PCR; TCRdb stores just in-frame clones and leaves some out. V and J calls and clone size are those listed in that table; D and trimming were worked out from the DNA. The table has about 200,000 clones, about 86% seen once. The CDR3 has 15 amino acids. The V gene end was trimmed by 0 bases and the J gene end by 3 bases; junction bases not matched to a gene: 6. Germline assignment: CDR1 SGDLS and CDR2 YYNGEE. The sample was peripheral blood. This receptor was identified in a woman in her seventies with acute or convalescent COVID-19. The chain links TRBV9 to TRBJ2-7, with 7 bases that match TRBD2. This chain's CDR3 is CASSVDLAADYEQYF. Written as DNA, the CDR3 is TGTGCCAGCAGCGTAGATCTAGCGGCTGACTACGAGCAGTACTTC.